The rows below give T cell receptor beta chains drawn from one sample of a study of memory CD8 T cells in hepatitis C reinfection. Measured with immunoSEQ multiplex PCR; TCRdb has only the in-frame clones, and not every one. The sample yields about 50,000 clones, roughly 90% seen once. Sequencing used naive CD8+ T cells sorted from blood. Receptors originate from a man younger than 30 with hepatitis C virus infection. The CDR3 runs from the conserved cysteine through the conserved F or W. Fields, in order: clone size, V gene, J gene, D gene, CDR3 DNA, CDR3 protein. The D gene is left open where the match is weak. Not every row has a clone size; where given, it reads once, few, many or a size class.

NA	TRBV2	TRBJ1-2	NA	TGTGCCAGCAGTGAACACCGAGCCCACTATGGCTACACCTTC	CASSEHRAHYGYTF
NA	TRBV6-1	TRBJ1-5	NA	TGTGCCACCGAGGCGGGGGGGGAATCTCTGCCCCAGCATTTT	CATEAGGESLPQHF
NA	TRBV4-3	TRBJ2-1	TRBD1	TGCGCCAGCAGCCAAGATCGTTCGGGACAGGCCTACAATGAGCAGTTCTTC	CASSQDRSGQAYNEQFF
NA	TRBV19	TRBJ2-5	NA	TGTGCCAGTAGTATCTCAGCGGACCAAGAGACCCAGTACTTC	CASSISADQETQYF
NA	TRBV4-1	TRBJ2-1	NA	TGCGCCAGCAGCCAAGAAGACATGACCTACAATGAGCAGTTCTTC	CASSQEDMTYNEQFF
NA	TRBV5-1	TRBJ1-1	NA	TGCGCCAGCAGTGGGGGGGGCATGAACACTGAAGCTTTCTTT	CASSGGGMNTEAFF
few	TRBV2	TRBJ1-4	NA	TGTGCCAGCACTCAGGGTCCTAATGAAAAACTGTTTTTT	CASTQGPNEKLFF
NA	TRBV2	TRBJ2-1	NA	TGTGCCAGCAGTGAACGACCTGGGGGCAGATACAATGAGCAGTTCTTC	CASSERPGGRYNEQFF
NA	TRBV28	TRBJ2-7	TRBD1	TGTGCCAGCAGTCCCGGACCCGAAAAGCCCGGGACAGGAGTTTACGAGCAGTACTTC	CASSPGPEKPGTGVYEQYF
NA	TRBV27	TRBJ1-2	TRBD1	TGTGCCAGCAGCTCGTCAGGGGGCTGGGGCTACACCTTC	CASSSSGGWGYTF
NA	TRBV4-1	TRBJ2-7	NA	TGCGCCAGCAGCCAAGGGAGCGTCTCCTACGAGCAGTACTTC	CASSQGSVSYEQYF
NA	TRBV11-2	TRBJ1-2	TRBD1	TGTGCCAGCAGCCCGACAGGGCGGGTAGACTATGGCTACACCTTC	CASSPTGRVDYGYTF
NA	TRBV27	TRBJ1-5	NA	TGTGCCAGCAGCGCCAAGGGGGAGGGTCAGCCCCAGCATTTT	CASSAKGEGQPQHF
once	TRBV15	TRBJ2-7	NA	TGTGCCACCAGCAGAGAAAGGAGCCGTTCCTACGAGCAGTACTTC	CATSRERSRSYEQYF
NA	TRBV28	TRBJ1-2	NA	TGTGCCAGCAGTTTTAACGGGGGGCAGGACTATGGCTACACCTTC	CASSFNGGQDYGYTF
NA	TRBV19	TRBJ1-1	NA	TGTGCCAGTAGTCACGGACAAATGAACACTGAAGCTTTCTTT	CASSHGQMNTEAFF
NA	TRBV9	TRBJ2-3	TRBD1	TGTGCCAGCAGCGAATCCGGGACAGCCGACGATACGCAGTATTTT	CASSESGTADDTQYF
NA	TRBV7-9	TRBJ2-2	TRBD2	TGTGCCAGCACCCCGGTCGGGGGGAACGGCGGGGAGCTGTTTTTT	CASTPVGGNGGELFF
NA	TRBV5-4	TRBJ2-1	NA	TGTGCCAGCAGCTCGACAGAAATTGGGAATGAGCAGTTCTTC	CASSSTEIGNEQFF
NA	TRBV23-1	TRBJ1-2	NA	TGCGCCAGCAGTCAAATCTCGTGGCAGGTCTTGTTTGGCTACACCTTC	CASSQISWQVLFGYTF
NA	TRBV7-9	TRBJ2-7	TRBD1	TGTGCCAGCAGCTTCCGGACAGGCCCACCCTACGAGCAGTACTTC	CASSFRTGPPYEQYF
few	TRBV6-5	TRBJ2-2	NA	TGTGCCAGCAGTTACCTAAATGGCGGGGAGCTGTTTTTT	CASSYLNGGELFF
NA	TRBV2	TRBJ2-3	TRBD2	TGTGCCAGCGAGGAGGGAGCGGGGGGGCCCTCAGATACGCAGTATTTT	CASEEGAGGPSDTQYF
NA	TRBV25-1	TRBJ2-7	NA	TGTGCCAGCGGGGGCTCGGCCTCCTACGAGCAGTACTTC	CASGGSASYEQYF
NA	TRBV11-2	TRBJ2-7	NA	TGTGCCAGCAGCTCAGGGCCCCTCCCGCCCTACGAGCAGTACTTC	CASSSGPLPPYEQYF
NA	TRBV7-2	TRBJ2-1	TRBD2	TGTGCCAGCAGCTTAGGGGCGGGGGGGGTGTTCTTC	CASSLGAGGVFF
NA	TRBV29-1	TRBJ2-2	NA	TGCAGCGTTGAGGAGGAGGCGGGCACCGGGGAGCTGTTTTTT	CSVEEEAGTGELFF
once	TRBV30	TRBJ1-1	NA	TGTGCCTGGCTCGAGTACACTGAAGCTTTCTTT	CAWLEYTEAFF
few	TRBV4-1	TRBJ1-2	NA	TGCGCCAGCAGCCAAGAACAGGTCGACTATGGCTACACCTTC	CASSQEQVDYGYTF
NA	TRBV5-4	TRBJ2-7	TRBD1	TGTGCCAGCAGCTCCCCGTCCACAGGGGGTACCTACGAGCAGTACTTC	CASSSPSTGGTYEQYF
NA	TRBV6-5	TRBJ2-2	TRBD2	TGTGCCAGCAGTTACTCGAAGCGGGGGGGCACCGGGGAGCTGTTTTTT	CASSYSKRGGTGELFF
NA	TRBV23-1	TRBJ1-5	NA	TGCGCCAGCAGTCTACCGGGGGGTTCAAGTCAGCCCCAGCATTTT	CASSLPGGSSQPQHF
NA	TRBV6-6	TRBJ2-4	NA	TGTGCCAGCAGTTACGAGAGGGTCGGCAAAAACATTCAGTACTTC	CASSYERVGKNIQYF
NA	TRBV27	TRBJ2-1	NA	TGTGCCAGCAGTTTCCGGGGTTCCTACAATGAGCAGTTCTTC	CASSFRGSYNEQFF
NA	TRBV7-9	TRBJ2-7	TRBD2	TGTGCCAGCAGCTTAGGTGGGCTAGCGGCTAGATACGAGCAGTACTTC	CASSLGGLAARYEQYF
NA	TRBV10-1	TRBJ2-1	TRBD2	TGCGCCAGCAGCCTCGGGACTAGCGGGCTTCACAATGAGCAGTTCTTC	CASSLGTSGLHNEQFF
NA	TRBV29-1	TRBJ2-1	TRBD2	TGCAGCGTCTTGGGGGGACTAGCGGGCGGGAATGAGCAGTTCTTC	CSVLGGLAGGNEQFF
NA	TRBV6-5	TRBJ2-3	NA	TGTGCCAGCAGTAGAATAAACGGTGATACGCAGTATTTT	CASSRINGDTQYF
NA	TRBV5-4	TRBJ2-1	NA	TGTGCCAGCAGCGAGACAGGGACTCCATACAATGAGCAGTTCTTC	CASSETGTPYNEQFF
NA	TRBV5-4	TRBJ2-7	NA	TGTGCCAGCAGCCCTCAGGGCTACGAGCAGTACTTC	CASSPQGYEQYF
NA	TRBV15	TRBJ2-1	NA	TGTGCCACCAGCAGAGATATGAGAAATGAGCAGTTCTTC	CATSRDMRNEQFF
NA	TRBV27	TRBJ2-1	TRBD2	TGTGCCAGCAGTTTTGGGAGGGGAGGTTGGGATGAGCAGTTCTTC	CASSFGRGGWDEQFF
NA	TRBV20-1	TRBJ1-1	NA	TGCAGTGCTAGAGATTTGGGGCATAATTTCTTT	CSARDLGHNFF
once	TRBV9	TRBJ1-4	NA	TGTGCCAGCGGGCTGACAGCCACTAATGAAAAACTGTTTTTT	CASGLTATNEKLFF
NA	TRBV6-5	TRBJ1-6	TRBD1	TGTGCCAGCAGTCGTCAGGGGGTGAGTTCACCCCTCCACTTT	CASSRQGVSSPLHF